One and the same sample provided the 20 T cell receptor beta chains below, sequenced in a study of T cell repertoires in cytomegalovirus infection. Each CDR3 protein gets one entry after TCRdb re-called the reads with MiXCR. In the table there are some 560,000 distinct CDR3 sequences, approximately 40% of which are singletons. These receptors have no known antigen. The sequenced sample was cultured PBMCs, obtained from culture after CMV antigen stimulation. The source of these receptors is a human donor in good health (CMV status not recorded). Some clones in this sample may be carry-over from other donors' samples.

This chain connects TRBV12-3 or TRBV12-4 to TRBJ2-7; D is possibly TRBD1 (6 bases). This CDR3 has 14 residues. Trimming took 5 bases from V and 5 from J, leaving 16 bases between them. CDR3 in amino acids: CASSARDNSHEQYF. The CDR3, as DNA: TGTGCCAGCAGTGCCAGGGACAATAGTCACGAGCAGTACTTC.

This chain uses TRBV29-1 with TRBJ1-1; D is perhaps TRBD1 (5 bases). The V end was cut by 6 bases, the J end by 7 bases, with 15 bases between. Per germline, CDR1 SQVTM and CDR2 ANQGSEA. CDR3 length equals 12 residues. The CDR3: CSVAWGVGEAFF. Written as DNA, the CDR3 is TGCAGCGTCGCTTGGGGGGTTGGTGAAGCTTTCTTT.

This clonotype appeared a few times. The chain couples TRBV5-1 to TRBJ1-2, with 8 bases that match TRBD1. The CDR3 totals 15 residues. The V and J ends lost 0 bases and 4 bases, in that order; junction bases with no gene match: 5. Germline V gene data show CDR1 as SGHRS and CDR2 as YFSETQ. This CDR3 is CASSLAAGGGYGYTF. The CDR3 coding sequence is TGCGCCAGCAGCTTGGCCGCAGGGGGCGGCTATGGCTACACCTTC.

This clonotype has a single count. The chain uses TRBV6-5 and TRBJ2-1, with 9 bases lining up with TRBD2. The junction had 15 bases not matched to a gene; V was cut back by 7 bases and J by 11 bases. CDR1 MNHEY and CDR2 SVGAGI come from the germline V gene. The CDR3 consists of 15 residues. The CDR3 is CASTRAVAGVLQQFF. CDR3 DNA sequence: TGTGCCAGCACCCGGGCGGTAGCGGGGGTCCTTCAGCAGTTCTTC.

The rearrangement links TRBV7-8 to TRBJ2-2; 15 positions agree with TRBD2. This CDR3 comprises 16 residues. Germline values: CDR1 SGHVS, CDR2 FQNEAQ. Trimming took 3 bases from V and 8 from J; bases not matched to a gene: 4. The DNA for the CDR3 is TGTGCCAGCAGCTTCGGACTAGCGGGGGGGGTAGGGGAGCTGTTTTTT. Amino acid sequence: CASSFGLAGGVGELFF.

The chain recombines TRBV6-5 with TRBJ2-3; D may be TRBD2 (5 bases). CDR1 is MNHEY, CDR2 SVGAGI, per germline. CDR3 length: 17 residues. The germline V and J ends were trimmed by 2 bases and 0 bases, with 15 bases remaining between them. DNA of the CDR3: TGTGCCAGCAGTTACCTCGAGTATAGGAGGAGCACAGATACGCAGTATTTT. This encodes CASSYLEYRRSTDTQYF.

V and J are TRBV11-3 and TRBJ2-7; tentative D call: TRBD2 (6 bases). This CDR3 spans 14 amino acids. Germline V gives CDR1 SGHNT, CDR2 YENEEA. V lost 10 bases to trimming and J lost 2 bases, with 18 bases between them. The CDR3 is CAIVGREAPYEQYF. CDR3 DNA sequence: TGTGCCATAGTCGGGAGAGAGGCTCCCTACGAGCAGTACTTC.

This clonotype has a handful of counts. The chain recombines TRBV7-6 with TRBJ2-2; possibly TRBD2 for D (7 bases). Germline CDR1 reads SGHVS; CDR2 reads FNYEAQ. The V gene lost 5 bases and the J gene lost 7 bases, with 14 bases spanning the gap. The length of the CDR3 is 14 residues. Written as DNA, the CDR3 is TGTGCCAGCAGCCAACAGGGAGGGAACGGGGAGCTGTTTTTT. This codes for CASSQQGGNGELFF.

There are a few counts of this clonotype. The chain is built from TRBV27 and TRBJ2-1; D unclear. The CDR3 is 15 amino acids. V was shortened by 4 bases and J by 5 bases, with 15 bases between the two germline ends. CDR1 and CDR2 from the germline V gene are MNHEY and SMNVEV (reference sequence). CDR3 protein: CASSSPAWYNNEQFF. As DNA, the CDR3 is TGTGCCAGCAGTTCGCCGGCTTGGTATAACAATGAGCAGTTCTTC.

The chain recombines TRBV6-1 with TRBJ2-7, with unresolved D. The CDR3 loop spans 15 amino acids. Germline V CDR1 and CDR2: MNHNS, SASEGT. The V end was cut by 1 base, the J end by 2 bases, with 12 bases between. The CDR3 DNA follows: TGTGCCAGCAGTGAAGTTGTCACAGTAACCTACGAGCAGTACTTC. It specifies CASSEVVTVTYEQYF.

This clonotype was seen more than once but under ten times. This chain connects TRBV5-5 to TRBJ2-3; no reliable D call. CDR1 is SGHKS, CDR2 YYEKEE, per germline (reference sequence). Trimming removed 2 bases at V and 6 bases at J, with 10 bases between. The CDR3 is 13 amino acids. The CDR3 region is CASSFTTRDTQYF. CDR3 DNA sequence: TGTGCCAGCAGCTTCACTACCCGGGATACGCAGTATTTT.

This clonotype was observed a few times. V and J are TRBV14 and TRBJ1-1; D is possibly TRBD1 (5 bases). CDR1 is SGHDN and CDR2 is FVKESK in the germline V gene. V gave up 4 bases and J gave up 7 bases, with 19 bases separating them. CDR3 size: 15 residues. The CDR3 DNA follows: TGTGCCAGCAGCCTCAAGGTGGGACGGAGCGATGAAGCTTTCTTT. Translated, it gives CASSLKVGRSDEAFF.

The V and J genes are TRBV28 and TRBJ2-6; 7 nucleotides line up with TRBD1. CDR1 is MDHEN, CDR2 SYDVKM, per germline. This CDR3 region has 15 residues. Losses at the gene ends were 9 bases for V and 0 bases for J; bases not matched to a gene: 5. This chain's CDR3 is CASGQAHSGANVLTF. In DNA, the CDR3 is TGTGCCAGTGGACAGGCCCACTCTGGGGCCAACGTCCTGACTTTC.

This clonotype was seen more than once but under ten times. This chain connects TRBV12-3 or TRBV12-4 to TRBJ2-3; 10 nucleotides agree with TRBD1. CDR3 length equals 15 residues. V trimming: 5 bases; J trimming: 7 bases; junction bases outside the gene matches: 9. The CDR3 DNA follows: TGTGCCAGCAGTCTCCGGGGACAGGGGACAAATACGCAGTATTTT. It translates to CASSLRGQGTNTQYF.

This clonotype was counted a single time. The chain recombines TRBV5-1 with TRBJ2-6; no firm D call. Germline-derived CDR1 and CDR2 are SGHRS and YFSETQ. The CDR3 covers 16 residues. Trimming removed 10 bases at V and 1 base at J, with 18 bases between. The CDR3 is CASSPTRPSGANVLTF. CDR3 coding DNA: TGCGCCTCGAGCCCCACCCGCCCTTCTGGGGCCAACGTCCTGACTTTC.

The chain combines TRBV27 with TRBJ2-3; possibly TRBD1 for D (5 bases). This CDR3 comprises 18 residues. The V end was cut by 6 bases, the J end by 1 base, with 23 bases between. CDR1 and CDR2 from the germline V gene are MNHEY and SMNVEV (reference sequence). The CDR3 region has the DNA TGTGCCAGCAGAGATTACCAGGGATGGTCTTCAGGCACAGATACGCAGTATTTT. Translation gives CASRDYQGWSSGTDTQYF.

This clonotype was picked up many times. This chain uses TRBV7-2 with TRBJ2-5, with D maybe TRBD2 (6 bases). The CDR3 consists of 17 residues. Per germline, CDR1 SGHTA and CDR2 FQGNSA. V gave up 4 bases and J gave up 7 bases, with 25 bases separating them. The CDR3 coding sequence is TGTGCCAGCAGCTCTACCTCCGGGCGGGACGGCCCGGGGACCCAGTACTTC. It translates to CASSSTSGRDGPGTQYF.

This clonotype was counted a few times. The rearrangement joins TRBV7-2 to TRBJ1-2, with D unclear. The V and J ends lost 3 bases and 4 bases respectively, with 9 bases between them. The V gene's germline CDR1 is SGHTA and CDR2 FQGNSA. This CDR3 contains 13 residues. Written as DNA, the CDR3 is TGTGCCAGCAGCTTTGGGCACCTCTATGGCTACACCTTC. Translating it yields CASSFGHLYGYTF. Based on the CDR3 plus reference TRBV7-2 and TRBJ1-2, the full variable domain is GAGVSQSPSNKVTEKGKDVELRCDPISGHTALYWYRQSLGQGLEFLIYFQGNSAPDKSGLPSDRFSAERTGGSVSTLTIQRTQQEDSAVYLCASSFGHLYGYTFGSGTRLTVV.

The CDR3 here is CASSYSSGGRGSPLHF. The CDR3, as DNA: TGTGCCAGCAGTTACTCGTCAGGGGGTCGAGGATCACCCCTCCACTTT. This chain connects TRBV6-5 to TRBJ1-6, with TRBD1 matching 7 bases. The CDR3 spans 16 residues. V gave up 0 bases and J gave up 10 bases; unmatched junction bases: 9. Germline V gene sequence: CDR1 MNHEY, CDR2 SVGAGI.

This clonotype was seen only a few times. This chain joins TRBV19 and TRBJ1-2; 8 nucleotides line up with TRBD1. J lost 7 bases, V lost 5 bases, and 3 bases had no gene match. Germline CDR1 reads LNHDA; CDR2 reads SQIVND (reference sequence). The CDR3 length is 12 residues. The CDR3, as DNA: TGTGCCAGTAGTTCCGACAGGGGTGGCTACACCTTC. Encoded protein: CASSSDRGGYTF.